This T cell receptor (beta chain) comes out of a study of blood T cell repertoires in COVID-19. Study-wide background: T cells, B-cell-depleted T cells, or PBMCs provided the cDNA or gDNA that served as material.

Generated by immunoSEQ multiplex PCR, the TCRdb table keeps only in-frame clones and is missing some. The sample yields 200,000 to 300,000 clones, 86% seen once. The sequencing input was peripheral blood. The source is a woman aged 60-70 years who had recovered from COVID-19.

CDR3 DNA sequence: TGTGCCAGCAGTTGGAGTTCCAATGAGCAGTTCTTC. Translation gives CASSWSSNEQFF. The rearrangement uses TRBV6-6 and TRBJ2-1; the D is unclear. V gave up 4 bases and J gave up 6 bases, with 7 bases separating them. Germline V gene lookup returns CDR1 MNHNY and CDR2 SVGAGI (reference sequence). This CDR3 is built from 12 residues.